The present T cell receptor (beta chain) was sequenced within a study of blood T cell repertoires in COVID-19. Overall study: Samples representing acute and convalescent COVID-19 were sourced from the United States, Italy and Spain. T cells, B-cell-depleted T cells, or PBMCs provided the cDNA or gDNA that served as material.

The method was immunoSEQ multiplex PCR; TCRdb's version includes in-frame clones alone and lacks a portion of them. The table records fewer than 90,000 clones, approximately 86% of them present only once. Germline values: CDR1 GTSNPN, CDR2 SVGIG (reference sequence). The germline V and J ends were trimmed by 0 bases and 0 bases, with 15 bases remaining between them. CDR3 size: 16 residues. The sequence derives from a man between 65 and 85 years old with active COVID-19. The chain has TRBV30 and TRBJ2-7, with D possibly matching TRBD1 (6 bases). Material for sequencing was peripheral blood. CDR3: CAWSVRWDTSSYEQYF. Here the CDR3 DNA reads TGTGCCTGGAGTGTACGATGGGACACGAGCTCCTACGAGCAGTACTTC.